Listed below are T cell receptor beta chains from one sample, sequenced in a study of beta chain features in type 1 diabetes. The assay was immunoSEQ multiplex PCR, and TCRdb's table has in-frame clones only and misses some. The data hold 300,000 to 400,000 clones, with roughly 11% observed a single time. What was sequenced was naive CD4+ T cells from blood. The receptors here all came from a woman in her 30s in good health. CDR3s include the opening cysteine and the closing phenylalanine or tryptophan. The order of the fields is clone size, J gene, D gene, V gene, CDR3 protein, CDR3 DNA. The D gene is left open where the match is weak. Only some rows state a clone size, as once, few, many or a class for expanded clones.

>few|TRBJ1-4|.|TRBV7-2
CASSLAGLRGKNEKLFF
TGTGCCAGCAGCTTAGCCGGTTTGAGGGGGAAAAATGAAAAACTGTTTTTT
>few|TRBJ1-5|TRBD1|TRBV7-8
CASSLGGTVSNQPQHF
TGTGCCAGCAGCTTAGGGGGGACAGTGAGCAATCAGCCCCAGCATTTT
>.|TRBJ2-3|TRBD1|TRBV29-1
CSAIPGQGITDTQYF
TGCAGCGCTATTCCGGGACAGGGTATCACAGATACGCAGTATTTT
>few|TRBJ2-7|TRBD2|TRBV6-6
CASKAGTSSYEQYF
TGTGCCAGCAAAGCCGGGACTAGCAGCTACGAGCAGTACTTC
>.|TRBJ1-4|.|TRBV11-2
CASSLGGQGHEKLFF
TGTGCCAGCAGCTTAGGCGGGCAGGGACACGAAAAACTGTTTTTT
>few|TRBJ2-5|TRBD2|TRBV7-2
CASSVPGLHPQETQYF
TGTGCCAGCAGCGTCCCGGGACTACACCCCCAAGAGACCCAGTACTTC
>.|TRBJ2-2|TRBD1|TRBV7-2
CASSVQGANTGELFF
TGTGCCAGCAGCGTACAGGGGGCGAACACCGGGGAGCTGTTTTTT
>.|TRBJ2-5|.|TRBV6-6
CASSYSNGGQETQYF
TGTGCCAGCAGTTACTCGAACGGGGGACAAGAGACCCAGTACTTC
>.|TRBJ2-5|TRBD2|TRBV4-3
CASSPNRGSGRVKETQYF
TGCGCCAGCAGCCCCAATCGGGGAAGCGGGAGGGTAAAAGAGACCCAGTACTTC
>few|TRBJ2-1|TRBD2|TRBV27
CASSSGPSGSSYNEQFF
TGTGCCAGCAGTTCGGGACCTAGCGGGAGCTCCTACAATGAGCAGTTCTTC
>few|TRBJ2-3|TRBD2|TRBV29-1
CSVVSGSPTDTQYF
TGCAGCGTTGTTAGCGGGAGTCCTACAGATACGCAGTATTTT
>.|TRBJ1-4|.|TRBV18
CASSPPFRTQGQEKLFF
TGTGCCAGCTCACCTCCGTTTCGCACCCAGGGGCAAGAAAAACTGTTTTTT
>.|TRBJ2-7|.|TRBV5-5
CASSGGPSYEQYF
TGTGCCAGCAGCGGAGGACCCTCCTACGAGCAGTACTTC